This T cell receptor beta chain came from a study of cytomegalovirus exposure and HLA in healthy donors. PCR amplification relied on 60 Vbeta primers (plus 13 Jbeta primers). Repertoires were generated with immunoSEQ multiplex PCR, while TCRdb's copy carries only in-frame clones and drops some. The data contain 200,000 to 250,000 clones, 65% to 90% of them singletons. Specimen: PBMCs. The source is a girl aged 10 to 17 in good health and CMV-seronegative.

The CDR3 DNA is TGTGCCAGCAGTGTGGGGGGGACTGAAGCTTTCTTT. Residues: CASSVGGTEAFF. V usage is TRBV6-1 and J usage is TRBJ1-1; a weak D match, TRBD1 (5 bases). CDR1 and CDR2 (germline): MNHNS, SASEGT. V was shortened by 4 bases and J by 5 bases, with 8 bases between the two germline ends. The CDR3 totals 12 residues.